The 6 T cell receptor beta chains below come from one sample, sequenced in a study of chemoradiotherapy in HPV16-positive cancers. Produced via immunoSEQ multiplex PCR; TCRdb's table is partial and in-frame only. The data hold thousands of clones, with approximately 92% observed a single time. Sequences were derived from tumor tissue, sampled from a patient who underwent chemoradiotherapy. These receptors came from a human donor with HPV-associated anogenital cancer.

This rearrangement joins TRBV5-1 to TRBJ2-5; D remains unclear. Gene TRBJ2-7 matches the end of the DNA better, so the J call may be wrong. The CDR3 covers 15 residues. The germline V gene has CDR1 SGHRS and CDR2 YFSETQ. CDR3 bases: TGCGCCAGCAGCTTTAGAGACACGGCTGGCCTCGAGCAGTACTTC. Protein product: CASSFRDTAGLEQYF.

This clone appeared a few times. The V and J genes are TRBV28 and TRBJ1-1; D possibly corresponds to TRBD1 (5 bases). The CDR3 runs 12 residues. The V and J ends lost 1 base and 12 bases respectively, with 12 bases between them. CDR1 is MDHEN and CDR2 is SYDVKM in the germline V gene. CDR3 protein: CASSLFQGRTFF. The DNA for the CDR3 is TGTGCCAGCAGTTTATTCCAGGGACGAACTTTCTTT.

The chain joins TRBV5-1 to TRBJ1-6; a weak D match, TRBD1 (6 bases). CDR1 is SGHRS, CDR2 YFSETQ, per germline. CDR3 length equals 16 residues. V dropped 5 bases and J dropped 2 bases, with 14 bases sitting between them. CDR3 DNA sequence: TGCGCCAGCAGTGGGGGGACATCAGCCTATAATTCACCCCTCCACTTT. This gives the protein CASSGGTSAYNSPLHF.

The chain carries TRBV7-3 and TRBJ1-5; D is perhaps TRBD1 (5 bases). V was trimmed by 2 bases and J by 5 bases, leaving 10 bases between them. The CDR3 totals 14 residues. Germline V gives CDR1 SGHTA, CDR2 FQGTGA. CDR3 amino acids: CASSLGGPHQPQHF. In DNA form, the CDR3 reads TGTGCCAGCAGCTTAGGGGGTCCGCATCAGCCCCAGCATTTT. The full variable domain, rest sourced from reference TRBV7-3 and TRBJ1-5, is GAGVSQTPSNKVTEKGKYVELRCDPISGHTALYWYRQSLGQGPEFLIYFQGTGAADDSGLPNDRFFAVRPEGSVSTLKIQRTERGDSAVYLCASSLGGPHQPQHFGDGTRLSIL.

This chain uses TRBV28 with TRBJ1-1, with no clear D. The CDR3 has 14 amino acids. Per germline, CDR1 MDHEN and CDR2 SYDVKM. V was shortened by 3 bases and J by 6 bases, with 14 bases between the two germline ends. The DNA for the CDR3 is TGTGCCAGCAGTTTGTCCCCGGTTTGGTCTGAAGCTTTCTTT. As protein: CASSLSPVWSEAFF. Full variable domain (outside the CDR3, taken from reference TRBV28 and TRBJ1-1): DVKVTQSSRYLVKRTGEKVFLECVQDMDHENMFWYRQDPGLGLRLIYFSYDVKMKEKGDIPEGYSVSREKKERFSLILESASTNQTSMYLCASSLSPVWSEAFFGQGTRLTVV.

In its sample, this clone was seen a few times. The chain has TRBV11-1 and TRBJ2-7, with TRBD1 identical over 11 bases. This CDR3 has 15 residues. V was pared by 1 base and J by 3 bases, with 2 bases of the junction left unmatched. In germline, CDR1 is SGHAT, CDR2 FQDESV (reference sequence). The CDR3 spells CASSLVGTGGYEQYF. In nucleotides, the CDR3 is TGTGCCAGCAGCTTAGTCGGGACAGGGGGCTACGAGCAGTACTTC. Full variable domain (missing parts from reference TRBV11-1 and TRBJ2-7): EAEVAQSPRYKITEKSQAVAFWCDPISGHATLYWYRQILGQGPELLVQFQDESVVDDSQLPKDRFSAERLKGVDSTLKIQPAELGDSAMYLCASSLVGTGGYEQYFGPGTRLTVT.